The 23 T cell receptor beta chains below all came from one sample that was sequenced in a study of monozygotic twins with cystic fibrosis. Profiling relied on immunoSEQ multiplex PCR, and the TCRdb table lists in-frame clones only, not all of them. The repertoire holds 17,000 or so clones, 96% seen once, with around 0.61% in the top ten. The sample was blood. The source is a girl aged 2 to 10 with cystic fibrosis.

The V call is TRBV6-1, the J call TRBJ2-5, with 10 bases that match TRBD2. Per germline, CDR1 MNHNS and CDR2 SASEGT. The V segment lost 1 base and the J segment 3 bases; nucleotides outside the gene matches: 8. This CDR3 spans 17 amino acids. In nucleotides, the CDR3 is TGTGCCAGCAGTGAAGAAATCCGGACTAGCGGTGAAGAGACCCAGTACTTC. Protein sequence: CASSEEIRTSGEETQYF.

The chain joins TRBV19 to TRBJ2-1; D ambiguous. V gave up 10 bases and J gave up 7 bases, with 20 bases separating them. Germline assignment: CDR1 LNHDA and CDR2 SQIVND (reference sequence). This CDR3 contains 14 residues. The CDR3 is CATNERIWSNEQFF. The CDR3 DNA sequence: TGTGCCACTAACGAAAGGATATGGTCGAATGAGCAGTTCTTC.

The gene calls are TRBV19 and TRBJ2-1; possible D gene TRBD2, 5 bases. The V gene lost 6 bases and the J gene lost 3 bases, with 12 bases spanning the gap. This CDR3 region has 14 residues. CDR1 and CDR2 from the germline V gene are LNHDA and SQIVND (reference sequence). This CDR3 is CASRPGNLYNEQFF. As DNA, the CDR3 is TGTGCCAGTAGACCCGGGAACCTCTACAATGAGCAGTTCTTC.

The chain links TRBV5-6 to TRBJ2-7; D unresolved. Germline V gene sequence: CDR1 SGHDT, CDR2 YYEEEE. V was clipped by 4 bases and J by 5 bases, with 22 bases between them. The CDR3 runs 16 residues. The CDR3 sequence: CASSQYLQSMIDEQYF. The CDR3 nucleotides read TGTGCCAGCAGCCAATATTTACAGTCTATGATTGACGAGCAGTACTTC.

The chain links TRBV9 to TRBJ2-2; 9 nucleotides agree with TRBD1. V trimming: 2 bases; J trimming: 6 bases; junction bases outside the gene matches: 5. This CDR3 has 15 residues. Germline CDR1 and CDR2: SGDLS and YYNGEE. The CDR3 region is CASSVEQGASGELFF. The CDR3 DNA sequence: TGTGCCAGCAGCGTTGAACAGGGGGCATCCGGGGAGCTGTTTTTT.

The CDR3: CTGALNYGYTF. The CDR3 bases are TGTACCGGGGCACTTAACTATGGCTACACCTTC. The genes are TRBV30 and TRBJ1-2; perhaps TRBD1 as D (5 bases). Germline V gene lookup returns CDR1 GTSNPN and CDR2 SVGIG (reference sequence). This CDR3 contains 11 residues.

In the case of this clone: Relative to the germline gene, one junction end is altered; a read error may explain this. V is TRBV10-1 and J is TRBJ2-4, with D perhaps TRBD2 (6 bases). The germline V gene encodes CDR1 WNHNN and CDR2 SYGVQD (reference sequence). The CDR3 covers 12 residues. This chain's CDR3 is CASRDTGTPLIF. The CDR3 DNA sequence: TGCGCCAGCAGAGACACCGGGACTCCGCTTATATTC.

This sequence joins TRBV10-2 and TRBJ1-5; no definite D call. The CDR3 loop spans 13 amino acids. Germline CDR1 and CDR2: WSHSY and SAAADI. Trimming removed 3 bases at V and 4 bases at J, with 7 bases between. CDR3 residues: CASSEGLNQPQHF. CDR3 bases: TGCGCCAGCAGTGAAGGACTTAATCAGCCCCAGCATTTT.

V usage is TRBV4-3 and J usage is TRBJ2-7, with D unclear. CDR1 and CDR2 from the germline V gene are LGHNA and YSLEER. The CDR3 extends over 14 amino acids. The V gene lost 0 bases and the J gene lost 4 bases, with 10 bases spanning the gap. As DNA, the CDR3 is TGCGCCAGCAGCCAAGATTCCCGACCATACGAGCAGTACTTC. The encoded protein is CASSQDSRPYEQYF.

V is TRBV15 and J is TRBJ2-2; D may be TRBD1 (6 bases). There are 16 residues in the CDR3. V was trimmed by 7 bases and J by 2 bases, leaving 17 bases between them. Germline assignment: CDR1 LNHNV and CDR2 YYDKDF (reference sequence). CDR3 sequence reads: CATTMPGQINTGELFF. In nucleotides, the CDR3 is TGTGCCACCACGATGCCGGGACAAATAAACACCGGGGAGCTGTTTTTT.

In this sample, this clone turned up once. The chain recombines TRBV6-1 with TRBJ2-2, with D perhaps given as TRBD1 or TRBD2 (5 bases each). The CDR3 contains 14 residues. The germline V gene encodes CDR1 MNHNS and CDR2 SASEGT. V dropped 8 bases and J dropped 7 bases, with 17 bases sitting between them. The DNA for the CDR3 is TGTGCCAGCGGACAACCGGCGGGCCTCGGGGAGCTGTTTTTT. This encodes CASGQPAGLGELFF.

The gene calls are TRBV4-3 and TRBJ1-2, with D perhaps TRBD1 (5 bases). This CDR3 has 15 amino acids. Germline CDR1 is LGHNA and CDR2 is YSLEER. V was clipped by 3 bases and J by 3 bases, with 14 bases between them. Written as DNA, the CDR3 is TGCGCCAGCAGCCATTCGGCCGAGGGGCACTATGGCTACACCTTC. Protein sequence: CASSHSAEGHYGYTF.

Details on this clone: A read error may account for a junction end that differs from germline. This chain links TRBV7-6 with TRBJ2-3; 13 nucleotides line up with TRBD2. The length of the CDR3 is 14 residues. Germline V lookup: CDR1 SGHVS, CDR2 FNYEAQ. The CDR3 DNA reads TGTGCCAGCAGTTTAGGACTAGCGGGGGCCGCCCAGTATTTT. Residues: CASSLGLAGAAQYF.

The rearrangement joins TRBV5-6 to TRBJ1-2; 8 bases align to TRBD1. CDR1 and CDR2 (germline): SGHDT, YYEEEE. V lost 4 bases to trimming and J lost 5 bases; unmatched junction nucleotides: 13. CDR3 length equals 16 residues. The chain's CDR3 is CASSGGTGGTWYGYTF. In DNA form, the CDR3 reads TGTGCCAGCAGCGGCGGGACAGGTGGCACTTGGTATGGCTACACCTTC.

V is TRBV5-1 and J is TRBJ1-1; D uncertain. Trimming took off 0 bases at V and 0 bases at J, with 6 bases between the two ends. This CDR3 is built from 14 residues. The V gene's germline CDR1 is SGHRS and CDR2 YFSETQ. The CDR3 sequence: CASSLAEVNTEAFF. CDR3 sequence (DNA): TGCGCCAGCAGCTTGGCCGAGGTGAACACTGAAGCTTTCTTT.

The chain links TRBV7-2 to TRBJ2-5, with D tentatively TRBD1 (6 bases). Germline-derived CDR1 and CDR2 are SGHTA and FQGNSA. The germline V and J ends were trimmed by 1 base and 5 bases, with 8 bases remaining between them. CDR3 length equals 13 residues. The CDR3 coding sequence is TGTGCCAGCAGCTTAGAAAGGGGGGAGACCCAGTACTTC. Residues: CASSLERGETQYF.

The sample holds one count of this clone. V gene TRBV5-1 combines with J gene TRBJ2-5, with D perhaps matching TRBD2 (5 bases). Germline V gene sequence: CDR1 SGHRS, CDR2 YFSETQ. V gave up 2 bases and J gave up 2 bases, with 13 bases separating them. The CDR3 totals 15 residues. CDR3 DNA sequence: TGCGCCAGCAGCTTCCAGGAGGCAGCTCAAGAGACCCAGTACTTC. Residues: CASSFQEAAQETQYF.

This chain uses TRBV7-9 with TRBJ1-1, with 11 bases lining up with TRBD1. CDR3 length: 14 residues. Losses at the gene ends were 5 bases for V and 5 bases for J; bases not matched to a gene: 4. Germline values: CDR1 SEHNR, CDR2 FQNEAQ (reference sequence). The CDR3: CASSPGTGGTEAFF. The CDR3 DNA follows: TGTGCCAGCAGCCCCGGGACAGGGGGTACTGAAGCTTTCTTT.

V is TRBV11-2 and J is TRBJ2-1; no firm D call. The CDR3 spans 17 residues. Germline CDR1 and CDR2: SGHAT and FQNNGV. V lost 0 bases, J lost 0 bases, and 12 bases lay in between. As DNA, the CDR3 is TGTGCCAGCAGCTTAGATCATACAAGCAGCTCCTACAATGAGCAGTTCTTC. Its translation is CASSLDHTSSSYNEQFF.

V usage is TRBV2 and J usage is TRBJ1-6; D gene ambiguous. Per germline, CDR1 SNHLY and CDR2 FYNNEI. This CDR3 comprises 15 residues. The V gene lost 6 bases and the J gene lost 6 bases, with 15 bases spanning the gap. CDR3 region: CASRAQTGFNSPLHF. The CDR3 coding sequence is TGTGCCAGCAGGGCCCAAACGGGGTTTAATTCACCCCTCCACTTT.

The table lists this clone with a count of one. The chain carries TRBV7-2 and TRBJ2-1; TRBD2 agrees at 11 bases. Per germline, CDR1 SGHTA and CDR2 FQGNSA. With V trimmed by 5 bases and J by 10 bases, 10 bases remained unmatched. This CDR3 has 15 amino acids. The CDR3 sequence: CASSPNSGGAQEQFF. Here the CDR3 DNA reads TGTGCCAGCAGCCCGAATAGCGGGGGGGCGCAGGAGCAGTTCTTC. The full variable domain, with the rest looked up from reference TRBV7-2 and TRBJ2-1, is GAGVSQSPSNKVTEKGKDVELRCDPISGHTALYWYRQSLGQGLEFLIYFQGNSAPDKSGLPSDRFSAERTGGSVSTLTIQRTQQEDSAVYLCASSPNSGGAQEQFFGPGTRLTVL.

The CDR3 reads CATSSGTGGYTEAFF. The DNA for the CDR3 is TGTGCCACCAGCAGCGGGACAGGAGGGTACACTGAAGCTTTCTTT. The chain carries TRBV15 and TRBJ1-1; the match to TRBD1 covers 8 bases. Germline V gene data show CDR1 as LNHNV and CDR2 as YYDKDF (reference sequence). There are 15 residues in the CDR3. V trimming: 3 bases; J trimming: 3 bases; junction bases outside the gene matches: 6.

The chain carries TRBV27 and TRBJ2-7; 8 nucleotides line up with TRBD1. V was clipped by 3 bases and J by 1 base; unmatched bases: 8. This CDR3 region has 16 residues. From germline, CDR1 is MNHEY and CDR2 SMNVEV (reference sequence). The CDR3 region has the DNA TGTGCCAGCAGTTTTTCGACAGGGGCTCGTTCCTACGAGCAGTACTTC. Protein: CASSFSTGARSYEQYF.